This TCR beta chain was profiled in a study of blood T cell repertoires in COVID-19. For the study at large: COVID-19 samples from acute and convalescent phases originated in the United States, Italy and Spain. PBMCs, B-cell-depleted T cells, or T cells provided the cDNA or gDNA that made up the material.

This clone has a single count. Germline V gene sequence: CDR1 SGHVS, CDR2 FQNEAQ. The CDR3 contains 15 residues. V lost 4 bases, J lost 1 base, and 4 bases stayed unmatched. As originally analysed: Reference gene primer amplification gave estimated nucleated cell counts. Generated by immunoSEQ multiplex PCR, the TCRdb table keeps only in-frame clones and is missing some. V and J calls and clone size are given by that table; D and trimming were obtained from the DNA. The sample comprises under 70,000 clones, about 86% of which are singletons, and 4% rests with the top ten. Source material: peripheral blood. The clonotype was recovered from a man in his forties or fifties with acute or convalescent COVID-19. This rearrangement joins TRBV7-8 to TRBJ1-2; 9 bases map to TRBD1. The CDR3 is CASSSRQGVNYGYTF. The DNA of the CDR3 is TGTGCCAGCAGCTCCCGACAGGGGGTTAACTATGGCTACACCTTC.